This TCR beta chain was obtained from a study of cytomegalovirus exposure and HLA in healthy donors. This CDR3 has 12 amino acids. Germline values: CDR1 WSHSY, CDR2 SAAADI. With 1 base removed from V and 3 bases from J, the gap between germline ends came to 4 bases. Amplification used 60 Vbeta primers and 13 Jbeta primers. Generated by immunoSEQ multiplex PCR, the TCRdb table keeps only in-frame clones and is missing some. The data show about 130,000 clones, 74% seen once. The receptor comes from a man younger than 30 in good health and CMV-seropositive. The chain carries TRBV10-2 and TRBJ2-7; D is ambiguous. The sequenced sample was PBMCs. The CDR3 here is CASSEFSYEQYF. Written as DNA, the CDR3 is TGCGCCAGCAGTGAGTTTAGCTACGAGCAGTACTTC.